This T cell receptor beta chain stems from a study of T-cell reconstitution after alpha-beta-depleted transplantation in children. The authors prepared the TCRbeta library with unique molecular identifiers. TCRdb re-analysed the PCR reads in MiXCR, keeping a single row per CDR3 protein. The sample carries more than 450,000 distinct CDR3 sequences, 18% recorded once. This clonotype has more than one count but fewer than ten. The CDR3 covers 13 residues. Germline V CDR1 and CDR2: DFQATT, SNEGSKA (reference sequence). The V end was cut by 3 bases, the J end by 4 bases, with 12 bases between. This sequence was found in a human donor who donated a stem cell graft to a child with acute lymphoblastic leukemia. The V and J genes are TRBV20-1 and TRBJ1-1; the D is unclear. Sequences were derived from PBMCs from the stem cell graft donor, sampled from the stem cell graft. The CDR3 bases are TGCAGTGCTAGGAAAACGGGCGGCACTGAAGCTTTCTTT. It is translated as CSARKTGGTEAFF.